A selection of T cell receptor beta chains follows, all from one sample in a study of T cell clusters in autoimmune cytopenias. From the multiplex PCR reads, TCRdb lists one entry per CDR3 protein and no DNA. Its table lists 8,000 to 10,000 distinct CDR3 sequences. Source material: peripheral blood. The receptors here all came from a human donor with an autoimmune cytopenia or autoimmune hepatitis (not recorded which). The CDR3 runs from the conserved cysteine through the conserved F or W. The listing skips clone size in some rows; elsewhere it reads once, few, many or a size class.

v_gene: TRBV6-5; abundance: medium-sized; j_gene: TRBJ2-3; CDR3aa: CASSHDGGAIDTQYF
v_gene: TRBV20-1; abundance: -; j_gene: TRBJ2-7; CDR3aa: CSGEGPREQYF
v_gene: TRBV6-5; abundance: medium-sized; j_gene: TRBJ1-4; CDR3aa: CASRPTKGKLFF
v_gene: TRBV6-5; abundance: medium-sized; j_gene: TRBJ2-5; CDR3aa: CASRPGEGLYETQYF
v_gene: TRBV5-4; abundance: -; j_gene: TRBJ1-2; CDR3aa: CASSLRGAQGYTF
v_gene: TRBV10-3; abundance: -; j_gene: TRBJ2-7; CDR3aa: CAISESGTTGSYEQYF
v_gene: TRBV5-4; abundance: -; j_gene: TRBJ2-7; CDR3aa: CASSPDGLAGGSYEQYF
v_gene: TRBV6-1; abundance: -; j_gene: TRBJ2-7; CDR3aa: CASMETSVAYEQYF
v_gene: TRBV18; abundance: medium-sized; j_gene: TRBJ1-1; CDR3aa: CASSLGPNTEAFF
v_gene: TRBV18; abundance: -; j_gene: TRBJ2-5; CDR3aa: CASSLGQGGQETQYF